Listed below are T cell receptor beta chains from one sample, sequenced in a study of cytomegalovirus exposure and HLA in healthy donors. Measured with immunoSEQ multiplex PCR; TCRdb has only the in-frame clones, and not every one. This table holds roughly 200,000 clones, 9.5% to 15% found once. The source material was PBMCs. These receptors all stem from a man aged 45-60 years in good health and CMV-seropositive. Both conserved end residues are part of each CDR3. The D gene is left open where the match is weak. Some rows mark clone size as missing; the rest say once, few, many or name a class of expanded clone.

CDR3	DNA	size	length	V	J	D
CSVEDVTGGNGYTF	TGCAGCGTTGAAGATGTTACGGGAGGGAATGGCTACACCTTC	.	14	TRBV29-1	TRBJ1-2	.
CASSLRTSGAYEQYF	TGCGCCAGCAGTCTAAGGACTAGCGGGGCCTACGAGCAGTACTTC	few	15	TRBV5-1	TRBJ2-7	TRBD2
CASSLDRGAYNEQFF	TGTGCCAGCAGCTTAGACAGGGGAGCCTACAATGAGCAGTTCTTC	.	15	TRBV11-2	TRBJ2-1	.
CATTSGGARISDTQYF	TGTGCCACCACCTCTGGGGGGGCGCGTATTTCCGATACGCAGTATTTT	few	16	TRBV15	TRBJ2-3	.
CASSRLGSGREFF	TGTGCCAGCAGCCGCCTAGGGAGCGGTAGAGAGTTCTTC	.	13	TRBV6-5	TRBJ2-1	.
CASSLVGQGFTDTQYF	TGCGCCAGCAGCTTGGTAGGACAGGGGTTCACAGATACGCAGTATTTT	.	16	TRBV5-1	TRBJ2-3	TRBD1
CAISESQGAYSPLHF	TGTGCCATCAGTGAGTCCCAGGGGGCTTATTCACCCCTCCACTTT	.	15	TRBV10-3	TRBJ1-6	TRBD1
CASSSKQGSYGYTF	TGTGCCAGCAGTTCGAAACAGGGGAGCTATGGCTACACCTTC	few	14	TRBV2	TRBJ1-2	TRBD1
CASSLTAGGSETQYF	TGTGCCAGCAGCTTAACGGCGGGGGGCTCGGAGACCCAGTACTTC	.	15	TRBV7-3	TRBJ2-5	TRBD2
CASSAGGRIEGEETQYF	TGTGCCAGCAGCGCGGGGGGGCGGATCGAGGGGGAAGAGACCCAGTACTTC	.	17	TRBV11-3	TRBJ2-5	TRBD2
CASSPSGEEPQHF	TGTGCCAGCAGCCCATCAGGGGAAGAGCCCCAGCATTTT	few	13	TRBV11-3	TRBJ1-5	.
CASSVGTARTDTQYF	TGTGCCAGCAGCGTAGGGACAGCTCGCACAGATACGCAGTATTTT	few	15	TRBV9	TRBJ2-3	.
CASSVLPAGVGGYTF	TGTGCCAGCAGTGTCCTCCCGGCAGGGGTGGGAGGCTACACCTTC	.	15	TRBV6-1	TRBJ1-2	.
CASSHSRGHGYGYTF	TGTGCCAGCAGCCATTCAAGGGGGCACGGCTATGGCTACACCTTC	few	15	TRBV5-6	TRBJ1-2	TRBD1
CASSRGVVGQGFNGYTF	TGTGCCAGTAGTCGAGGGGTCGTGGGACAGGGGTTCAATGGCTACACCTTC	.	17	TRBV19	TRBJ1-2	TRBD1
CASSVGGFEETQYF	TGTGCCAGCAGCGTCGGGGGGTTCGAAGAGACCCAGTACTTC	.	14	TRBV9	TRBJ2-5	TRBD2
CASSLFRGTNEQYF	TGTGCCAGCAGTTTATTTAGAGGTACGAACGAGCAGTACTTC	few	14	TRBV27	TRBJ2-7	.
CASSLDQTGEETQYF	TGTGCCAGCAGCTTAGATCAGACCGGGGAAGAGACCCAGTACTTC	.	15	TRBV7-2	TRBJ2-5	.
CASSFSTETQYF	TGTGCCAGCAGTTTTAGTACGGAGACCCAGTACTTC	.	12	TRBV7-6	TRBJ2-5	.
CARSLEGRRTEAFF	TGTGCCAGAAGCTTGGAAGGGAGGAGGACTGAAGCTTTCTTT	.	14	TRBV5-3	TRBJ1-1	.
CASSLSGQETQYF	TGTGCCAGCAGCTTATCCGGGCAAGAGACCCAGTACTTC	.	13	TRBV7-3	TRBJ2-5	.
CASSIGSGQGRTEAFF	TGTGCCAGTAGTATCGGTTCGGGACAGGGAAGAACTGAAGCTTTCTTT	.	16	TRBV19	TRBJ1-1	TRBD1
CASRGHSNTGELFF	TGTGCCAGCAGGGGACACTCGAACACCGGGGAGCTGTTTTTT	.	14	TRBV6-1	TRBJ2-2	.
CATSREGGDGYTF	TGTGCCACCAGCAGAGAGGGTGGAGATGGCTACACCTTC	few	13	TRBV15	TRBJ1-2	.
CASSLVGLSGNTIYF	TGTGCCAGCAGCTTGGTGGGGCTCTCTGGAAACACCATATATTTT	few	15	TRBV5-5	TRBJ1-3	.
CASSLGTGGDGYTF	TGTGCCAGCAGCTTAGGGACAGGGGGTGATGGCTACACCTTC	.	14	TRBV5-4	TRBJ1-2	TRBD1
CASSQVGLATTGELFF	TGTGCCAGCAGCCAAGTTGGACTGGCGACCACCGGGGAGCTGTTTTTT	few	16	TRBV14	TRBJ2-2	.
CASSRDTETQYF	TGTGCCAGCAGCCGGGACACTGAGACCCAGTACTTC	few	12	TRBV5-6	TRBJ2-5	.
CASKPQGAANTEAFF	TGTGCCAGCAAACCACAGGGGGCCGCGAACACTGAAGCTTTCTTT	few	15	TRBV28	TRBJ1-1	TRBD1
CASSTRTGDQPQHF	TGTGCCAGCAGCACCCGGACAGGGGATCAGCCCCAGCATTTT	once	14	TRBV7-2	TRBJ1-5	TRBD1
CASSQEGRGAYEQYF	TGCGCCAGCAGCCAAGAAGGCCGGGGGGCTTACGAGCAGTACTTC	.	15	TRBV4-3	TRBJ2-7	.
CASSPLGGTGETQYF	TGCGCCAGCAGCCCCCTGGGGGGGACTGGGGAGACCCAGTACTTC	.	15	TRBV5-1	TRBJ2-5	TRBD2
CASSVATLAGFNEQFF	TGTGCCAGCAGCGTAGCTACGCTAGCGGGGTTTAATGAGCAGTTCTTC	.	16	TRBV9	TRBJ2-1	TRBD2
CASSDTFIFAEAFF	TGTGCCAGCAGCGACACCTTCATTTTCGCTGAAGCTTTCTTT	few	14	TRBV7-9	TRBJ1-1	.
CASRLAGGSYNEQFF	TGTGCCAGCAGACTAGCGGGGGGATCCTACAATGAGCAGTTCTTC	few	15	TRBV6-1	TRBJ2-1	TRBD2
CASSLSGKAFF	TGTGCCAGCAGTTTATCAGGGAAAGCTTTCTTT	.	11	TRBV28	TRBJ1-1	.
CASRARTGTKNIQYF	TGTGCCAGCAGAGCGAGGACAGGGACCAAAAACATTCAGTACTTC	few	15	TRBV6-5	TRBJ2-4	TRBD1
CASSYDSNYGYTF	TGTGCCAGCAGTTACGACAGTAACTATGGCTACACCTTC	.	13	TRBV6-5	TRBJ1-2	.
CASSSLTGGRTDTQYF	TGTGCCAGTAGTTCGCTTACAGGGGGCAGGACAGATACGCAGTATTTT	few	16	TRBV19	TRBJ2-3	TRBD1
CASSGFRGAQETQYF	TGTGCCAGCAGTGGATTTCGCGGGGCCCAAGAGACCCAGTACTTC	.	15	TRBV6-1	TRBJ2-5	.
CASSVGAGDSGNTIYF	TGTGCCAGCAGCGTAGGGGCAGGCGACTCTGGAAACACCATATATTTT	.	16	TRBV9	TRBJ1-3	.